A selection of T cell receptor beta chains follows, all from one sample in a study of blood T cell repertoires in COVID-19. Profiled with immunoSEQ multiplex PCR; TCRdb holds only in-frame clones, not every one. The data contain 270,000 or so clones, under 95% of them singletons. Material for sequencing was PBMCs or T cells enriched from blood (not recorded which). These TCRs come from a man aged 40-50 years who had been exposed to COVID-19. Each CDR3 is given with its conserved first and last residue. A D gene is named only where the DNA matches it firmly. Clone size appears in some rows only: once, few, many, or a class for an expanded clone.

D,size,V,J,CDR3,DNA
TRBD1,-,TRBV5-5,TRBJ2-7,CASTLPAGGYEQYF,TGTGCCAGCACCCTCCCGGCAGGGGGCTACGAGCAGTACTTC
TRBD1,-,TRBV4-1,TRBJ2-7,CASSQLGQFKLYEQYF,TGCGCCAGCAGCCAATTGGGACAGTTCAAACTCTACGAGCAGTACTTC
-,-,TRBV7-9,TRBJ2-6,CANEVAGANVLTF,TGTGCGAACGAAGTGGCCGGGGCCAACGTCCTGACTTTC
-,-,TRBV28,TRBJ1-3,CASSFPDGGGNTIYF,TGTGCCAGCAGTTTCCCGGACGGGGGAGGAAACACCATATATTTT
-,-,TRBV12-3/TRBV12-4,TRBJ1-6,CASSPTLSPLHF,TGTGCCAGCAGTCCGACTCTTTCACCCCTCCACTTT
TRBD2,-,TRBV7-3,TRBJ2-2,CASSGTSGANTGELFF,TGTGCCAGCAGCGGGACTAGCGGGGCGAACACCGGGGAGCTGTTTTTT
-,-,TRBV28,TRBJ1-1,CASTTPGKEAFF,TGTGCCAGCACCACCCCGGGGAAAGAAGCTTTCTTT
-,-,TRBV10-3,TRBJ2-7,CAISEPRDTLSNEQYF,TGTGCCATCAGTGAACCCCGGGACACTCTTTCGAATGAGCAGTACTTC
TRBD1,-,TRBV18,TRBJ2-7,CASSPRDRGGYEQYF,TGTGCCAGCTCACCTAGGGACAGGGGAGGGTACGAGCAGTACTTC
TRBD2,-,TRBV5-1,TRBJ2-7,CASSPAGGVYEQYF,TGCGCCAGCAGCCCCGCGGGGGGCGTATACGAGCAGTACTTC
-,few,TRBV3-1/TRBV3-2,TRBJ2-2,CASSLDRTVNTGELFF,TGTGCCAGCAGCCTGGACAGAACTGTGAACACCGGGGAGCTGTTTTTT
TRBD2,-,TRBV9,TRBJ2-1,CASSLTSGSSYNEQFF,TGTGCCAGCAGCTTGACTAGCGGAAGCTCCTACAATGAGCAGTTCTTC
-,-,TRBV6-6,TRBJ1-1,CASSFRTLYNTEAFF,TGTGCCAGCAGTTTTCGGACACTGTACAACACTGAAGCTTTCTTT
-,-,TRBV27,TRBJ2-7,CASSSPRRGYEQYF,TGTGCCAGCAGTTCCCCCCGCCGGGGCTACGAGCAGTACTTC
TRBD2,-,TRBV5-5,TRBJ2-2,CASSLTPSGRGAGELFF,TGTGCCAGCAGCTTGACGCCTAGCGGGAGGGGGGCCGGGGAGCTGTTTTTT
-,-,TRBV6-1,TRBJ1-6,CASSEGRQANYNSPLHF,TGTGCCAGCAGTGAGGGCCGGCAGGCCAACTATAATTCACCCCTCCACTTT
-,-,TRBV19,TRBJ2-4,CASSINPRRAKNIQYF,TGTGCCAGTAGTATAAATCCCAGAAGAGCCAAAAACATTCAGTACTTC
TRBD2,-,TRBV11-3,TRBJ2-3,CASSLGLAPHTDTQYF,TGTGCCAGCAGCCTAGGACTAGCGCCTCACACAGATACGCAGTATTTT
-,-,TRBV18,TRBJ2-1,CASSPRQIGDNEQFF,TGTGCCAGCTCACCACGACAGATTGGTGACAATGAGCAGTTCTTC
TRBD1,-,TRBV9,TRBJ1-1,CASSGQGRGEAFF,TGTGCCAGCAGCGGACAGGGACGGGGTGAAGCTTTCTTT
TRBD1,-,TRBV29-1,TRBJ1-5,CSVGSQGGQPQHF,TGCAGCGTTGGTAGTCAGGGGGGTCAGCCCCAGCATTTT
TRBD1,-,TRBV7-9,TRBJ1-1,CASSFDRGDTEAFF,TGTGCCAGCAGTTTTGACAGGGGGGACACTGAAGCTTTCTTT